This T cell receptor beta chain is from a study of blood T cell repertoires in COVID-19. The CDR3 is 16 residues long. The germline gives CDR1 KGHDR, CDR2 SFDVKD. V was clipped by 3 bases and J by 1 base; unmatched bases: 1. The method was immunoSEQ multiplex PCR; TCRdb's version includes in-frame clones alone and lacks a portion of them. The sample carries some 180,000 clones, approximately 88% recorded once. The receptor comes from a woman in her forties with COVID-19, enrolled during active disease. The chain uses TRBV24-1 and TRBJ1-4; 10 nucleotides match TRBD1. Sequenced material: peripheral blood. The CDR3 region has the DNA TGTGCCACCAGTGATGGACAGGGGGGAACTAATGAAAAACTGTTTTTT. As protein: CATSDGQGGTNEKLFF.